Here is one T cell receptor beta chain with its context. What it binds is not known. This entry belongs to a study of PD-1 blockade in classical Hodgkin lymphoma. Findings of the study overall: Differences between repertoires have undefined causes, possibly disease activity or prior therapy. For complete responders, baseline diversity was comparable to that of newly diagnosed patients. CD4+ TCR diversity, unlike CD8+, rose significantly by C4D1.

CDR1 is MNHNS, CDR2 SASEGT, per germline. This CDR3 has 13 residues. V shed 4 bases and J shed 3 bases, with 8 bases lying between them. Here immunoSEQ multiplex PCR was the method, and the copy in TCRdb shows in-frame clones only, minus some. The table lists some 35,000 clones, 90% of them singletons, with about 0.24% in the top ten. Each and every patient relapsed after autologous stem cell transplantation, and patients got differing brentuximab vedotin exposure. Isolation of CD4+ T cells from thawed PBMCs was performed by magnetic negative selection. Classification of best responses gave complete response, partial response or progressive disease.

This clonotype originated in a human donor with classical Hodgkin lymphoma. The chain couples TRBV6-1 to TRBJ2-3, with D hard to call. The specimen was CD4+ T cells from blood, collected at baseline. CDR3 loop: CASSAPGTDTQYF. Written as DNA, the CDR3 is TGTGCCAGCAGTGCCCCAGGTACAGATACGCAGTATTTT.